Below, 5 T cell receptor beta chains from the same sample are listed, as sequenced in a study of cytomegalovirus exposure and HLA in healthy donors. The PCR used 60 Vbeta and 13 Jbeta primers. Only in-frame clones appear in the TCRdb table, and some are missing; sequencing was by immunoSEQ multiplex PCR. Found here are tens of thousands of clones, 70% to 90% of them singletons; the top ten hold approximately 1.5%. Sequenced input: PBMCs. These receptors came from a man aged 30 to 45 in good health and CMV-seropositive.

Remarks on this clone: The junction differs from germline at one of its ends, possibly a read error. The DNA of the CDR3 is TGTGCCAGCAGTTACCTGGGACAGGTTGATAAGTCACCCCTCCACTTT. Translation: CASSYLGQVDKSPLHF. The chain links TRBV6-5 to TRBJ1-6, with TRBD1 matching over 8 bases. The CDR3 is made up of 16 amino acids. CDR1 is MNHEY, CDR2 SVGAGI, per germline.

There are a few counts of this clone. The chain uses TRBV6-6 and TRBJ2-7, with 9 nucleotides matching TRBD1. The CDR3 covers 16 residues. Trimming took 2 bases from V and 1 from J; bases not matched to a gene: 6. Germline lookup yields CDR1 MNHNY and CDR2 SVGAGI (reference sequence). DNA for the CDR3: TGTGCCAGCAGTTACCCAGGGACAGGGAGATCCTACGAGCAGTACTTC. This sequence encodes CASSYPGTGRSYEQYF.

The J gene is TRBJ1-4, the V gene TRBV7-8; 11 nucleotides match TRBD1. The V gene end was trimmed by 3 bases and the J gene end by 7 bases; junction bases not matched to a gene: 4. There are 15 residues in the CDR3. Per the germline V gene, CDR1 is SGHVS and CDR2 is FQNEAQ. CDR3 protein: CASSFSGTGGEKLFF. CDR3 nucleotides: TGTGCCAGCAGCTTTTCCGGGACAGGGGGTGAAAAACTGTTTTTT.

This clone has a single count. This rearrangement joins TRBV5-1 to TRBJ2-1; TRBD2 matches at 13 bases. The ends lost 4 bases at V and 6 bases at J; junction bases unmatched: 10. CDR3 size: 17 residues. Germline V lookup: CDR1 SGHRS, CDR2 YFSETQ. The CDR3 DNA reads TGCGCCAGCAGCCTCGGAGGGTGGACTAGCGGGAGCAATGAGCAGTTCTTC. Its protein product is CASSLGGWTSGSNEQFF.

This chain connects TRBV7-8 to TRBJ2-7; maybe TRBD1 (5 bases). Germline V gene sequence: CDR1 SGHVS, CDR2 FQNEAQ. This CDR3 contains 15 residues. V lost 1 base and J 6 bases, leaving 16 bases between the germline ends. The chain's CDR3 is CASSLEFRTLGEQYF. DNA for the CDR3: TGTGCCAGCAGCTTAGAGTTTCGGACATTAGGCGAGCAGTACTTC.